The next 9 T cell receptor beta chains were all read from a single sample in a study of blood T cells in healthy people across ages. Sample-barcoded 5' priming and a J-beta primer mix drove a second PCR of about 6 to 12 cycles. TCRdb analysed the 5' RACE reads with MiXCR anew, one entry per CDR3 protein. The sample lists 950,000 to 1,200,000 distinct CDR3 sequences, 35% to 40% occurring once. Source material: blood. The receptor set was obtained from a man aged 18 to 29 in good health.

The J gene is TRBJ2-7, the V gene TRBV6-6; D remains unclear. The J call may be incorrect, as the DNA end agrees better with TRBJ2-5. Germline CDR1 is MNHNY and CDR2 is SVGAGI (reference sequence). The CDR3 has 13 amino acids. The CDR3 nucleotides are TGTGCCAGCACCACCACCAAAAGAGAGACCCAGTACTTC. It codes for CASTTTKRETQYF.

This clonotype was seen a few times. The chain uses TRBV12-3 or TRBV12-4 and TRBJ1-2, with 10 nucleotides matching TRBD1. Trimming at V came to 5 bases and at J to 5 bases, leaving 5 bases not matched to a gene. The CDR3 covers 14 residues. The CDR3 DNA is TGTGCCAGCAGTGAGGGACAGGGGCCTTATGGCTACACCTTC. The encoded protein is CASSEGQGPYGYTF.

The chain uses TRBV29-1 and TRBJ2-2, with D tentatively TRBD1 (5 bases). Germline CDR1 is SQVTM and CDR2 is ANQGSEA. The CDR3 is 13 residues long. V dropped 5 bases and J dropped 7 bases, with 14 bases sitting between them. The CDR3 loop is CSVLIQVRGELFF. DNA of the CDR3: TGCAGCGTTTTGATACAGGTCCGCGGGGAGCTGTTTTTT.

This clonotype was picked up a small number of times. CDR3 sequence: CASRAANYGYTF. The CDR3 DNA reads as TGTGCCAGCCGGGCAGCTAACTATGGCTACACCTTC. The J gene is TRBJ1-2, the V gene TRBV2; no definite D call. Germline CDR1 is SNHLY and CDR2 is FYNNEI. The V and J ends lost 8 bases and 0 bases respectively, with 7 bases between them. The CDR3 consists of 12 residues.

In this sample, this clonotype turned up a few times. The V gene is TRBV20-1, the J gene TRBJ2-3; D might be TRBD1 (6 bases). The CDR3 is 14 amino acids. Germline lookup yields CDR1 DFQATT and CDR2 SNEGSKA (reference sequence). V gave up 8 bases and J gave up 0 bases, with 15 bases separating them. CDR3 bases: TGCAGTTACAGGGATCTAATTAGCACAGATACGCAGTATTTT. It codes for CSYRDLISTDTQYF.

This clonotype was observed a few times. The CDR3 region is CASSLDRFGETQYF. CDR3 sequence (DNA): TGCGCCAGCAGCTTGGATAGGTTCGGGGAGACCCAGTACTTC. The gene calls are TRBV5-1 and TRBJ2-5; no definite D call. The CDR3 runs 14 residues. CDR1 is SGHRS and CDR2 is YFSETQ in the germline V gene. V shed 0 bases and J shed 5 bases, with 11 bases lying between them.

The chain recombines TRBV3-1 with TRBJ2-6, with D unresolved. The germline CDR1 and CDR2 sequences are LGHDT and YNNKEL (reference sequence). The V gene lost 1 base and the J gene lost 0 bases, with 7 bases spanning the gap. There are 16 residues in the CDR3. In DNA form, the CDR3 reads TGTGCCAGCAGCCAAGGTACGGCCTCTGGGGCCAACGTCCTGACTTTC. Its translation is CASSQGTASGANVLTF.

V gene TRBV3-1 combines with J gene TRBJ2-5, with 7 positions matching TRBD2. The CDR3 is made up of 14 amino acids. V gave up 3 bases and J gave up 0 bases; unmatched junction bases: 1. Looked up from germline, CDR1 is LGHDT and CDR2 is YNNKEL (reference sequence). Here the CDR3 DNA reads TGTGCCAGCAGCCAGGGGGGGGACCAAGAGACCCAGTACTTC. This encodes CASSQGGDQETQYF.

The rearrangement joins TRBV20-1 to TRBJ1-5; unclear D gene. CDR3 length: 13 residues. With 6 bases removed from V and 0 bases from J, the gap between germline ends came to 9 bases. In germline, CDR1 is DFQATT, CDR2 SNEGSKA (reference sequence). CDR3 protein: CSAPAYSNQPQHF. The CDR3 DNA reads TGCAGTGCCCCGGCCTATAGCAATCAGCCCCAGCATTTT.